The rows below give T cell receptor beta chains drawn from one sample of a study of T cell responses to AZD1222 COVID-19 vaccine. Profiled with immunoSEQ multiplex PCR; TCRdb holds only in-frame clones, not every one. The data show fewer than 150,000 clones, with 85% to 90% seen just once and 3.5% held by the top ten. This sample comprised peripheral blood, obtained 28 days after the second AZD1222 dose. These receptors were obtained from an adult who received the AZD1222 COVID-19 vaccine. Both conserved end residues are part of each CDR3. D genes are given only for firm matches. The size entry is marked missing in some rows and otherwise reads once, few, many or a size class.

cdr3_nt: TGTGCCAGCAGCCTCTACAGGGAATCGATTGAAGCTTTCTTT
cdr3_aa: CASSLYRESIEAFF
v_call: TRBV6-2/TRBV6-3
d_call: -
j_call: TRBJ1-1
clone_size: -

cdr3_nt: TGTGCCAGCAGCTTGGTCGGGAAAAATGAGCAGTTCTTC
cdr3_aa: CASSLVGKNEQFF
v_call: TRBV7-2
d_call: -
j_call: TRBJ2-1
clone_size: -

cdr3_nt: TGTGCCAGCAGTTTTCCCCGGGACAGGGGATACGAGCAGTACTTC
cdr3_aa: CASSFPRDRGYEQYF
v_call: TRBV27
d_call: TRBD1
j_call: TRBJ2-7
clone_size: -

cdr3_nt: TGTGCCAGCATGTTAACCGGGACAGCTGGAAACACCATATATTTT
cdr3_aa: CASMLTGTAGNTIYF
v_call: TRBV6-1
d_call: TRBD1
j_call: TRBJ1-3
clone_size: many

cdr3_nt: TGTGCCACCAGCAGAGATCCAAACTATGGCTACACCTTC
cdr3_aa: CATSRDPNYGYTF
v_call: TRBV15
d_call: -
j_call: TRBJ1-2
clone_size: -

cdr3_nt: TGTGCCAGCAATCTGCAGGGTTTCACTGAAGCTTTCTTT
cdr3_aa: CASNLQGFTEAFF
v_call: TRBV28
d_call: -
j_call: TRBJ1-1
clone_size: -

cdr3_nt: TGTGCCAGCACCCAGGGGGGGAATCAGCCCCAGCATTTT
cdr3_aa: CASTQGGNQPQHF
v_call: TRBV12-3/TRBV12-4
d_call: TRBD1
j_call: TRBJ1-5
clone_size: -

cdr3_nt: TGTGCCAGCATAAGGGACAGAGGGTATGGCTACACCTTC
cdr3_aa: CASIRDRGYGYTF
v_call: TRBV12-3/TRBV12-4
d_call: TRBD1
j_call: TRBJ1-2
clone_size: -

cdr3_nt: TGTGCCATCAGTGATCTAGGATCAGGGGGCCGGGAGCAGCAAGAGACCCAGTACTTC
cdr3_aa: CAISDLGSGGREQQETQYF
v_call: TRBV10-3
d_call: TRBD1
j_call: TRBJ2-5
clone_size: -

cdr3_nt: TGTGCCTGGAGTGTGGGAGATTCTAGCAATCAGCCCCAGCATTTT
cdr3_aa: CAWSVGDSSNQPQHF
v_call: TRBV30
d_call: -
j_call: TRBJ1-5
clone_size: few

cdr3_nt: TGTGCCAGTAGTCGGACTGACTCTGATACGCAGTATTTT
cdr3_aa: CASSRTDSDTQYF
v_call: TRBV19
d_call: -
j_call: TRBJ2-3
clone_size: few

cdr3_nt: TGTGCCAGCAGCTTAGGGAGGACTGCCTCTGGTAATTCACCCCTCCACTTT
cdr3_aa: CASSLGRTASGNSPLHF
v_call: TRBV13
d_call: -
j_call: TRBJ1-6
clone_size: -

cdr3_nt: TGTGCCAGCAGTTTAAACCCGGGACTAGCGGGAGGGCCGACTCGGAATGAGCAGTTCTTC
cdr3_aa: CASSLNPGLAGGPTRNEQFF
v_call: TRBV28
d_call: TRBD2
j_call: TRBJ2-1
clone_size: once

cdr3_nt: TGTGCCAGCAGCTTGGGGGGGGGAGGACATCAGCCCCAGCATTTT
cdr3_aa: CASSLGGGGHQPQHF
v_call: TRBV11-2
d_call: -
j_call: TRBJ1-5
clone_size: -

cdr3_nt: TGTGCCAGCAACTATCGCGAGATTTACAATGAGCAGTTCTTC
cdr3_aa: CASNYREIYNEQFF
v_call: TRBV7-2
d_call: -
j_call: TRBJ2-1
clone_size: -

cdr3_nt: TGTGCCAGCACCACCTCAAATACGCAGTATTTT
cdr3_aa: CASTTSNTQYF
v_call: TRBV28
d_call: -
j_call: TRBJ2-3
clone_size: -

cdr3_nt: TGTGCCAGCAGCTTGTTAGACGAGCAGTACTTC
cdr3_aa: CASSLLDEQYF
v_call: TRBV7-9
d_call: -
j_call: TRBJ2-7
clone_size: -

cdr3_nt: TGTGCCAGCAGCGGACGGGACGCCGGGGGTGAAAAACTGTTTTTT
cdr3_aa: CASSGRDAGGEKLFF
v_call: TRBV7-2
d_call: -
j_call: TRBJ1-4
clone_size: -

cdr3_nt: TGTGCCAGCAGCCGGCGGACAGGGCCAGATACGCAGTATTTT
cdr3_aa: CASSRRTGPDTQYF
v_call: TRBV14
d_call: TRBD1
j_call: TRBJ2-3
clone_size: -

cdr3_nt: TGTGCCAGCAGCTTAGTAGCGGAGGCAGATACGCAGTATTTT
cdr3_aa: CASSLVAEADTQYF
v_call: TRBV7-3
d_call: -
j_call: TRBJ2-3
clone_size: -

cdr3_nt: TGTGCCAGCAGTTACTCGGGCGGGAGAAACACCGGGGAGCTGTTTTTT
cdr3_aa: CASSYSGGRNTGELFF
v_call: TRBV6-5
d_call: TRBD2
j_call: TRBJ2-2
clone_size: -

cdr3_nt: TGCGCCAGCAGCTTGGTGCCCGGGAACGAGCAGTACTTC
cdr3_aa: CASSLVPGNEQYF
v_call: TRBV5-1
d_call: -
j_call: TRBJ2-7
clone_size: -

cdr3_nt: TGCGCCAGCAGCCCCACTGGGACAGTCCCGTATGGCTACACCTTC
cdr3_aa: CASSPTGTVPYGYTF
v_call: TRBV5-1
d_call: TRBD1
j_call: TRBJ1-2
clone_size: -

cdr3_nt: TGTGCCAGCAGCGCCCAAAGCGGGACAGCCAATTCACCCCTCCACTTT
cdr3_aa: CASSAQSGTANSPLHF
v_call: TRBV9
d_call: TRBD1
j_call: TRBJ1-6
clone_size: -

cdr3_nt: TGTGCCAGTAGTTCTCCGGGACAGATCTATGGCTACACCTTC
cdr3_aa: CASSSPGQIYGYTF
v_call: TRBV19
d_call: TRBD1
j_call: TRBJ1-2
clone_size: -

cdr3_nt: TGTGCCTTTGGGGCGGCCCCATATAGCAATCAGCCCCAGCATTTT
cdr3_aa: CAFGAAPYSNQPQHF
v_call: TRBV5-4
d_call: -
j_call: TRBJ1-5
clone_size: -

cdr3_nt: TGTGCCAGCTCACCACAGGGGGTTAGGTTTCAGCCCCAGCATTTT
cdr3_aa: CASSPQGVRFQPQHF
v_call: TRBV18
d_call: -
j_call: TRBJ1-5
clone_size: -

cdr3_nt: TGTGCCAGCAGTTACGGAGGGGGCAGTCAGCCCCAGCATTTT
cdr3_aa: CASSYGGGSQPQHF
v_call: TRBV6-5
d_call: TRBD1
j_call: TRBJ1-5
clone_size: few

cdr3_nt: TGTGCCAGCAGTTCCCGGACAGCCCGATACACCTTC
cdr3_aa: CASSSRTARYTF
v_call: TRBV12-3/TRBV12-4
d_call: -
j_call: TRBJ1-2
clone_size: -

cdr3_nt: TGTGCCAGCAGCGAGACCCGGACAGGGACCAATTCACCCCTCCACTTT
cdr3_aa: CASSETRTGTNSPLHF
v_call: TRBV9
d_call: TRBD1
j_call: TRBJ1-6
clone_size: -

cdr3_nt: TGTGCCAGCAGCCAGGGGTCAGGGAACACTGAAGCTTTCTTT
cdr3_aa: CASSQGSGNTEAFF
v_call: TRBV4-2
d_call: -
j_call: TRBJ1-1
clone_size: -

cdr3_nt: TGCGCCAGGTCTGGGGAGCAGTTCTTC
cdr3_aa: CARSGEQFF
v_call: TRBV23-1
d_call: -
j_call: TRBJ2-1
clone_size: -

cdr3_nt: TGTGCCAGCAGGAGGGGGGGTTCTGGAAACACCATATATTTT
cdr3_aa: CASRRGGSGNTIYF
v_call: TRBV14
d_call: -
j_call: TRBJ1-3
clone_size: -

cdr3_nt: TGTGCCAGCAGCCCGGGGACAGGGTCTATGAACACTGAAGCTTTCTTT
cdr3_aa: CASSPGTGSMNTEAFF
v_call: TRBV7-3
d_call: TRBD1
j_call: TRBJ1-1
clone_size: -

cdr3_nt: TGCAGCGTTGGGAGGGACAGGGGCCTTCCCTACGAGCAGTACTTC
cdr3_aa: CSVGRDRGLPYEQYF
v_call: TRBV29-1
d_call: TRBD1
j_call: TRBJ2-7
clone_size: -

cdr3_nt: TGTGCCTGGAGCCTGGGGCCATACGAGCAGTACTTC
cdr3_aa: CAWSLGPYEQYF
v_call: TRBV30
d_call: -
j_call: TRBJ2-7
clone_size: -

cdr3_nt: TGTGCCAGCAGCTTTCGTCAGCCGGTTCTGGACGTCCTGACTTTC
cdr3_aa: CASSFRQPVLDVLTF
v_call: TRBV12-1
d_call: -
j_call: TRBJ2-6
clone_size: -

cdr3_nt: TGTGCCAGCAGTTACTCAGACAATGAGCAGTTCTTC
cdr3_aa: CASSYSDNEQFF
v_call: TRBV6-5
d_call: -
j_call: TRBJ2-1
clone_size: -

cdr3_nt: TGTGCCACCAGTAGCGGAACATCTAACTATGGCTACACCTTC
cdr3_aa: CATSSGTSNYGYTF
v_call: TRBV24-1
d_call: -
j_call: TRBJ1-2
clone_size: -

cdr3_nt: TGCGCCAGCAGCCTACAAGGACACATTAATGAAAAACTGTTTTTT
cdr3_aa: CASSLQGHINEKLFF
v_call: TRBV4-3
d_call: -
j_call: TRBJ1-4
clone_size: -

cdr3_nt: TGTGCCAGCAGTGGACTAGCGGGCCTAAATGGGGATGAGCAGTTCTTC
cdr3_aa: CASSGLAGLNGDEQFF
v_call: TRBV6-2/TRBV6-3
d_call: TRBD2
j_call: TRBJ2-1
clone_size: -

cdr3_nt: TGTGCCAGCAGCCCAGAAAATAGCGGGGGGGCCGCAGATACGCAGTATTTT
cdr3_aa: CASSPENSGGAADTQYF
v_call: TRBV9
d_call: TRBD2
j_call: TRBJ2-3
clone_size: -

cdr3_nt: TGTGCCAGCAGCCCCCGAAGCGGGGGGAACTATGGCTACACCTTC
cdr3_aa: CASSPRSGGNYGYTF
v_call: TRBV7-3
d_call: -
j_call: TRBJ1-2
clone_size: many

cdr3_nt: TGTGCCAGCAGCCAGGTGGGGTCAGGGGGCTGGGGCAATGAGCAGTTCTTC
cdr3_aa: CASSQVGSGGWGNEQFF
v_call: TRBV4-2
d_call: TRBD1
j_call: TRBJ2-1
clone_size: -

cdr3_nt: TGTGCCAGCAGCCAAGGTCTAGCGGGAGGTAAAGATGAGCAGTTCTTC
cdr3_aa: CASSQGLAGGKDEQFF
v_call: TRBV3-1/TRBV3-2
d_call: TRBD2
j_call: TRBJ2-1
clone_size: once